This T cell receptor (beta chain) was profiled in a study of T-cell reconstitution after alpha-beta-depleted transplantation in children. Germline lookup yields CDR1 KGHDR and CDR2 SFDVKD. Trimming took off 0 bases at V and 3 bases at J, with 19 bases between the two ends. CDR3 length: 18 residues. This clonotype was found many times. The TCRbeta library incorporated unique molecular identifiers. TCRdb re-derived calls from the PCR reads in MiXCR, one entry per CDR3 protein. Of about 370,000 distinct CDR3 sequences in the sample, about a fifth were seen once. The source is a human donor who donated a stem cell graft to a child with acute myeloid leukemia. This chain connects TRBV24-1 to TRBJ2-5; the D is unclear. Sequenced here: PBMCs from the stem cell graft donor, sampled from the stem cell graft. The DNA for the CDR3 is TGTGCCACCAGTGATTTGTTAAGCTGGAGAGATTTGGAAGAGACCCAGTACTTC. Translating gives CATSDLLSWRDLEETQYF.